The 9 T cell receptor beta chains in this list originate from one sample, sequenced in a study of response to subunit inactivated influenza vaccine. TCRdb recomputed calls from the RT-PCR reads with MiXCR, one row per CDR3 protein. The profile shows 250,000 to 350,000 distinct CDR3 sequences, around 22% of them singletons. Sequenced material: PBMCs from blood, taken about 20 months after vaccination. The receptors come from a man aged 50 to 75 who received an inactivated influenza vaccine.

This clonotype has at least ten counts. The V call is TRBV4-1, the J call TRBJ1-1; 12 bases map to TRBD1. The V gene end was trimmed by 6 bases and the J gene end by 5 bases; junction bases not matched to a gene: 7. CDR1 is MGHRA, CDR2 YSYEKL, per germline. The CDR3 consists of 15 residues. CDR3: CASSRDRGPGTEAFF. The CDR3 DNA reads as TGCGCCAGCAGTCGGGACAGGGGGCCGGGGACTGAAGCTTTCTTT.

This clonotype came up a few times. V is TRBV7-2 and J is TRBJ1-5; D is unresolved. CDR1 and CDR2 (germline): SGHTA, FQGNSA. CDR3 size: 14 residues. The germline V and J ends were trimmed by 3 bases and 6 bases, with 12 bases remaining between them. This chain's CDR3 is CASSFQETIQPQHF. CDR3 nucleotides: TGTGCCAGCAGCTTTCAGGAGACTATTCAGCCCCAGCATTTT.

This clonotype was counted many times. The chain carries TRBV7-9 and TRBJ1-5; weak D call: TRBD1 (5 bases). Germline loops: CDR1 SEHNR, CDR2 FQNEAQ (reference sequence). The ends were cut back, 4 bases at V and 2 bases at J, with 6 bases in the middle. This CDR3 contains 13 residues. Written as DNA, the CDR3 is TGTGCCAGCAGCTGGGACGGCAATCAGCCCCAGCATTTT. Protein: CASSWDGNQPQHF. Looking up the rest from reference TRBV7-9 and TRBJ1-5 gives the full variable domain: DTGVSQNPRHKITKRGQNVTFRCDPISEHNRLYWYRQTLGQGPEFLTYFQNEAQLEKSRLLSDRFSAERPKGSFSTLEIQRTEQGDSAMYLCASSWDGNQPQHFGDGTRLSIL.

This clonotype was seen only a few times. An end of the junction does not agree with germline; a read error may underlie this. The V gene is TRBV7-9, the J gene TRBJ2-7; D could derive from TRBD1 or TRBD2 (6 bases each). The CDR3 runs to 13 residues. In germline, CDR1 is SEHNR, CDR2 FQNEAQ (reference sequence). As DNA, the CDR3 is TGTGCCAGCAGCTTAGCGAGGGGGGAGGAGATGCACTTC. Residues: CASSLARGEEMHF.

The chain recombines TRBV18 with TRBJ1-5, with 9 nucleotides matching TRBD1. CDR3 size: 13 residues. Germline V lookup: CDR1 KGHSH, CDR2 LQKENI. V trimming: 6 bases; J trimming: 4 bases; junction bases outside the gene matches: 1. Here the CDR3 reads CASSDRGNQPQHF. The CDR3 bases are TGTGCCAGCTCGGACAGGGGTAATCAGCCCCAGCATTTT.

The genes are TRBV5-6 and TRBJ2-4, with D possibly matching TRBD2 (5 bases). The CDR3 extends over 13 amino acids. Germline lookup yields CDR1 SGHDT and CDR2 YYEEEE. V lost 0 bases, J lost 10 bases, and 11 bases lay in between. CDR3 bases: TGTGCCAGCAGCTTGGGTCCTAGCCTAATTCAGTACTTC. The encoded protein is CASSLGPSLIQYF.

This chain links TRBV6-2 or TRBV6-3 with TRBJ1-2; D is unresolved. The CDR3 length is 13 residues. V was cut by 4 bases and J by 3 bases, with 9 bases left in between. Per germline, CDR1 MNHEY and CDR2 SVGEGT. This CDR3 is CASSSPSYYGYTF. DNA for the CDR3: TGTGCCAGCAGTTCCCCCAGCTACTATGGCTACACCTTC.

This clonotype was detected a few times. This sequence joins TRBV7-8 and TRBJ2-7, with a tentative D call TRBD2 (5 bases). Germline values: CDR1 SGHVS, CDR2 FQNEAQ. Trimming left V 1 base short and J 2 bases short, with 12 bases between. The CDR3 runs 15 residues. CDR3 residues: CASSLGVGSAYEQYF. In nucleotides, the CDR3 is TGTGCCAGCAGCTTAGGAGTGGGGAGTGCCTACGAGCAGTACTTC. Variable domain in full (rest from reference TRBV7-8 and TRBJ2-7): GAGVSQSPRYKVAKRGQDVALRCDPISGHVSLFWYQQALGQGPEFLTYFQNEAQLDKSGLPSDRFFAERPEGSVSTLKIQRTQQEDSAVYLCASSLGVGSAYEQYFGPGTRLTVT.

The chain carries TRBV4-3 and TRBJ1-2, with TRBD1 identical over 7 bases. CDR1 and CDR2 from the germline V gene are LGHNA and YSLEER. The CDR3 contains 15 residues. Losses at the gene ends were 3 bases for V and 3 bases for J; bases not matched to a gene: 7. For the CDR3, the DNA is TGCGCCAGCAGCCACCTTCCTCAGGGGGACTATGGCTACACCTTC. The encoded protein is CASSHLPQGDYGYTF.